A selection of T cell receptor beta chains follows, all from one sample in a study of PD-1 blockade in classical Hodgkin lymphoma. The data were produced by immunoSEQ multiplex PCR, yet TCRdb's version contains in-frame clones alone and is incomplete. The sample lists 20,000 to 30,000 clones; over 70% were seen once. The material was peripheral blood mononuclear cells (PBMCs), obtained at baseline. The source of these receptors is a human donor with classical Hodgkin lymphoma. The CDR3 runs from the conserved cysteine through the conserved F or W. Fields, in order: CDR3 protein, CDR3 DNA, clone size, D gene, J gene, V gene. D genes are given only for firm matches. Expanded clones get a size class; other rows say once, few or many, or leave the size out.

CDR3: CASSPRHGETQYF
DNA: TGTGCCAGCAGCCCTCGACATGGGGAGACCCAGTACTTC
size: -
D: -
J: TRBJ2-5
V: TRBV11-2

CDR3: CASSRRQGHGELFF
DNA: TGTGCCAGCAGCCGCAGACAGGGTCACGGGGAGCTGTTTTTT
size: few
D: TRBD1
J: TRBJ2-2
V: TRBV7-9

CDR3: CASSSDREEAFF
DNA: TGTGCCAGCAGCTCGGACCGCGAAGAGGCTTTCTTT
size: medium-sized
D: -
J: TRBJ1-1
V: TRBV7-9

CDR3: CASSQDWDGSYEQYF
DNA: TGTGCCAGCAGCCAAGATTGGGACGGATCCTACGAGCAGTACTTC
size: -
D: -
J: TRBJ2-7
V: TRBV4-2

CDR3: CASSETAPGVGYTF
DNA: TGTGCCAGCAGTGAAACCGCGCCGGGCGTCGGCTACACCTTC
size: once
D: -
J: TRBJ1-2
V: TRBV6-1

CDR3: CASSQDAGQGNTEAFF
DNA: TGCGCCAGCAGCCAAGATGCGGGACAGGGGAACACTGAAGCTTTCTTT
size: -
D: TRBD1
J: TRBJ1-1
V: TRBV4-3

CDR3: CATSRGGDYNEQFF
DNA: TGTGCCACCAGCAGAGGCGGGGACTACAATGAGCAGTTCTTC
size: once
D: -
J: TRBJ2-1
V: TRBV15

CDR3: CASSARGGGQNNEQFF
DNA: TGTGCCAGCAGCGCCCGCGGCGGGGGGCAAAACAATGAGCAGTTCTTC
size: once
D: TRBD2
J: TRBJ2-1
V: TRBV9

CDR3: CAVSRGPPRDEQYF
DNA: TGTGCCGTATCAAGGGGACCTCCTCGCGACGAGCAGTACTTC
size: -
D: -
J: TRBJ2-7
V: TRBV6-1

CDR3: CASSLYGATSTDTQYF
DNA: TGTGCCAGCAGCTTATACGGGGCTACTAGCACAGATACGCAGTATTTT
size: -
D: -
J: TRBJ2-3
V: TRBV13

CDR3: CASSDRVVEAFF
DNA: TGTGCCAGCAGTGACAGGGTGGTTGAAGCTTTCTTT
size: -
D: -
J: TRBJ1-1
V: TRBV6-1

CDR3: CASSYYSNQPQHF
DNA: TGTGCCAGCAGCTACTATAGCAATCAGCCCCAGCATTTT
size: -
D: -
J: TRBJ1-5
V: TRBV6-6

CDR3: CASSVELWGTYNEQFF
DNA: TGTGCCAGCAGCGTAGAGCTTTGGGGGACTTACAATGAGCAGTTCTTC
size: -
D: -
J: TRBJ2-1
V: TRBV9

CDR3: CASRRQGNNSPLHF
DNA: TGTGCCAGCAGAAGACAGGGGAATAATTCACCCCTCCACTTT
size: -
D: TRBD1
J: TRBJ1-6
V: TRBV6-5

CDR3: CASSFNRQGNQPQHF
DNA: TGTGCCAGCAGCTTTAATAGGCAGGGCAATCAGCCCCAGCATTTT
size: few
D: -
J: TRBJ1-5
V: TRBV5-6

CDR3: CASSFGPLRYEQYF
DNA: TGTGCCAGCAGTTTTGGCCCCCTACGCTACGAGCAGTACTTC
size: once
D: -
J: TRBJ2-7
V: TRBV27

CDR3: CASSPGTARTLAYGYTF
DNA: TGTGCCAGCAGCCCTGGGACAGCTCGAACCCTGGCCTATGGCTACACCTTC
size: -
D: TRBD1
J: TRBJ1-2
V: TRBV11-2

CDR3: CASSLRQGPYNSPLHF
DNA: TGTGCCAGCAGCTTGAGACAGGGGCCCTATAATTCACCCCTCCACTTT
size: few
D: TRBD1
J: TRBJ1-6
V: TRBV5-5

CDR3: CASSRGPGLSSPLHF
DNA: TGTGCCAGCAGTCGGGGCCCGGGTTTGAGTTCACCCCTCCACTTT
size: few
D: -
J: TRBJ1-6
V: TRBV28

CDR3: CASSGDRIRSGEKLFF
DNA: TGTGCCAGCAGTGGGGACAGGATCAGGAGCGGTGAAAAACTGTTTTTT
size: -
D: TRBD1
J: TRBJ1-4
V: TRBV25-1

CDR3: CASRGAGKAFGYTF
DNA: TGTGCCAGCAGGGGGGCGGGGAAGGCATTCGGCTACACCTTC
size: -
D: -
J: TRBJ1-2
V: TRBV28

CDR3: CASSRQGWNSPLHF
DNA: TGTGCCAGCAGCCGACAGGGCTGGAATTCACCCCTCCACTTT
size: -
D: TRBD1
J: TRBJ1-6
V: TRBV6-5

CDR3: CASSFGISNQPQHF
DNA: TGTGCCAGCAGCTTCGGCATTAGCAATCAGCCCCAGCATTTT
size: -
D: -
J: TRBJ1-5
V: TRBV5-8

CDR3: CASSLDGDGSSEQYF
DNA: TGTGCCAGCAGCTTAGACGGGGATGGGTCGAGTGAGCAGTACTTC
size: -
D: -
J: TRBJ2-7
V: TRBV7-2

CDR3: CASSFISDTQYF
DNA: TGTGCCAGTAGTTTCATTTCAGATACGCAGTATTTT
size: once
D: -
J: TRBJ2-3
V: TRBV19

CDR3: CASSFSNTGELFF
DNA: TGCGCCAGCAGCTTTTCGAACACCGGGGAGCTGTTTTTT
size: -
D: -
J: TRBJ2-2
V: TRBV4-1

CDR3: CASSDWTGGGYTF
DNA: TGTGCCAGCAGTGACTGGACAGGGGGCGGCTACACCTTC
size: few
D: TRBD1
J: TRBJ1-2
V: TRBV2

CDR3: CASSKMDTQYF
DNA: TGTGCCAGCAGCAAAATGGATACGCAGTATTTT
size: -
D: -
J: TRBJ2-3
V: TRBV7-2

CDR3: CASSRSLRDTEAFF
DNA: TGTGCCAGCAGTAGGTCCCTGAGGGACACTGAAGCTTTCTTT
size: -
D: -
J: TRBJ1-1
V: TRBV6-5

CDR3: CASSSRPSNQPQHF
DNA: TGTGCCAGCAGCTCCAGGCCTAGCAATCAGCCCCAGCATTTT
size: once
D: -
J: TRBJ1-5
V: TRBV5-8

CDR3: CASSRTSLIYNEQFF
DNA: TGTGCCAGCAGCCGGACTAGCTTAATTTACAATGAGCAGTTCTTC
size: -
D: TRBD2
J: TRBJ2-1
V: TRBV13

CDR3: CASSTRTSGFAYEQYF
DNA: TGTGCCAGCAGTACCCGGACTAGCGGGTTTGCCTACGAGCAGTACTTC
size: -
D: TRBD2
J: TRBJ2-7
V: TRBV6-6

CDR3: CASSLSYRVEETQYF
DNA: TGTGCCAGCAGCTTGAGCTACAGGGTTGAAGAGACCCAGTACTTC
size: -
D: -
J: TRBJ2-5
V: TRBV5-4

CDR3: CASSPKTLDHEQFF
DNA: TGTGCCAGCAGCCCGAAGACTCTCGATCATGAGCAGTTCTTC
size: -
D: -
J: TRBJ2-1
V: TRBV14

CDR3: CASSQEEQGAQVVETQYF
DNA: TGCGCCAGCAGCCAAGAGGAACAGGGGGCGCAAGTGGTAGAGACCCAGTACTTC
size: -
D: TRBD1
J: TRBJ2-5
V: TRBV4-1

CDR3: CASRKTLNTEAFF
DNA: TGTGCCAGCAGAAAGACCCTAAACACTGAAGCTTTCTTT
size: -
D: -
J: TRBJ1-1
V: TRBV5-4

CDR3: CASSLHAGTPYGYTF
DNA: TGTGCCAGCAGCTTACATGCCGGGACACCGTATGGCTACACCTTC
size: -
D: -
J: TRBJ1-2
V: TRBV7-3

CDR3: CASSQARDRLFYGYTF
DNA: TGTGCCAGCAGCCAAGCTAGGGACAGACTTTTCTATGGCTACACCTTC
size: -
D: TRBD1
J: TRBJ1-2
V: TRBV4-2

CDR3: CASSEEGPSYEQYF
DNA: TGTGCCAGCAGTGAAGAGGGGCCGTCCTACGAGCAGTACTTC
size: few
D: -
J: TRBJ2-7
V: TRBV6-1

CDR3: CASSLSGGDYEQYF
DNA: TGTGCCAGCAGCCTTAGCGGGGGGGACTACGAGCAGTACTTC
size: -
D: TRBD2
J: TRBJ2-7
V: TRBV7-9

CDR3: CAAGSGNTIYF
DNA: TGTGCCGCGGGCTCTGGAAACACCATATATTTT
size: -
D: -
J: TRBJ1-3
V: TRBV25-1

CDR3: CASSVNGGTEAFF
DNA: TGTGCCAGCAGCGTTAACGGGGGGACTGAAGCTTTCTTT
size: -
D: -
J: TRBJ1-1
V: TRBV9

CDR3: CASSLFPPGTGGAGEQYF
DNA: TGTGCCAGCAGCTTATTCCCGCCCGGGACAGGGGGCGCGGGGGAGCAGTACTTC
size: -
D: TRBD1
J: TRBJ2-7
V: TRBV7-2

CDR3: CASSFNEDRNYGYTF
DNA: TGTGCCAGCAGCTTCAACGAGGACAGAAACTATGGCTACACCTTC
size: -
D: -
J: TRBJ1-2
V: TRBV7-9

CDR3: CASSRTGFGETQYF
DNA: TGTGCCAGCAGCCGAACGGGGTTTGGGGAGACCCAGTACTTC
size: -
D: -
J: TRBJ2-5
V: TRBV2

CDR3: CASSEASDFQETQYF
DNA: TGTGCCAGCAGTGAAGCGTCGGACTTTCAAGAGACCCAGTACTTC
size: -
D: -
J: TRBJ2-5
V: TRBV6-1

CDR3: CAWSVGSGDLNTQYF
DNA: TGTGCCTGGAGTGTCGGTAGCGGGGACCTAAATACGCAGTATTTT
size: once
D: TRBD2
J: TRBJ2-3
V: TRBV30

CDR3: CASSLRNLAGGTDTQYF
DNA: TGTGCCAGCAGTTTAAGGAATCTAGCGGGGGGAACAGATACGCAGTATTTT
size: -
D: TRBD2
J: TRBJ2-3
V: TRBV7-2

CDR3: CASSSDRGRSLGANVLTF
DNA: TGTGCCAGCAGCTCTGACCGGGGGCGGTCTCTGGGGGCCAACGTCCTGACTTTC
size: few
D: -
J: TRBJ2-6
V: TRBV7-9

CDR3: CASSFLGQGAVDEQFF
DNA: TGTGCCAGCAGTTTCTTAGGCCAGGGGGCTGTCGATGAGCAGTTCTTC
size: -
D: TRBD1
J: TRBJ2-1
V: TRBV28

CDR3: CANSAGTANEQFF
DNA: TGTGCCAACAGCGCCGGAACAGCCAATGAGCAGTTCTTC
size: -
D: -
J: TRBJ2-1
V: TRBV10-3